Reported below is one TCR beta chain. Its target is not known. The CDR3 is 14 residues long. V shed 4 bases and J 7 bases; nucleotides not matched to a gene: 5. Germline CDR1 reads MGHRA; CDR2 reads YSYEKL. Sequencing was performed with immunoSEQ multiplex PCR; in TCRdb, only in-frame clones are kept and a portion is missing. In the table there are fewer than 100,000 clones, approximately 95% of which are singletons. These data are taken from a study of siplizumab effects on memory and regulatory T cells. Broader study findings: Sequences below about 10^-5 frequency were poorly captured, and few alloreactive clones mapped to unstimulated subsets.

The V gene is TRBV4-1, the J gene TRBJ1-5; 9 bases map to TRBD1. The specimen was CD8+ T cells sorted from blood. This TCR came from a human donor in good health. The CDR3 loop reads CASSRQDRGQPQHF. The CDR3 DNA reads as TGCGCCAGCAGCCGTCAGGACAGGGGCCAGCCCCAGCATTTT.